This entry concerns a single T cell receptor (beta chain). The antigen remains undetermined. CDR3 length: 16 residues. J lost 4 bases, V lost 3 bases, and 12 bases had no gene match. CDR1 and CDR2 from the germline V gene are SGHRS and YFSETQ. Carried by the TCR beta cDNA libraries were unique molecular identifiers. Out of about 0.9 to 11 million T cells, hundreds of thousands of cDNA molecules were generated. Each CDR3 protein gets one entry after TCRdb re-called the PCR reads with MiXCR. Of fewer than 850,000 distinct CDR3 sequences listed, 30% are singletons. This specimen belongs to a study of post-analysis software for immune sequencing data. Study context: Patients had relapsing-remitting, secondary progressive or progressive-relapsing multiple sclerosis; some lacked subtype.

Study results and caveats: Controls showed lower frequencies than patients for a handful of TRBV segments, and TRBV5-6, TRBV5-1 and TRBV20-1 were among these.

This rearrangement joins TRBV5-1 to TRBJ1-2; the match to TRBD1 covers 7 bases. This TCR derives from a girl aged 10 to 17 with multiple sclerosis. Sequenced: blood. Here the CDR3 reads CASSWGDSDAPYGYTF. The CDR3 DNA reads TGCGCCAGCAGCTGGGGGGACAGCGATGCTCCCTATGGCTACACCTTC.